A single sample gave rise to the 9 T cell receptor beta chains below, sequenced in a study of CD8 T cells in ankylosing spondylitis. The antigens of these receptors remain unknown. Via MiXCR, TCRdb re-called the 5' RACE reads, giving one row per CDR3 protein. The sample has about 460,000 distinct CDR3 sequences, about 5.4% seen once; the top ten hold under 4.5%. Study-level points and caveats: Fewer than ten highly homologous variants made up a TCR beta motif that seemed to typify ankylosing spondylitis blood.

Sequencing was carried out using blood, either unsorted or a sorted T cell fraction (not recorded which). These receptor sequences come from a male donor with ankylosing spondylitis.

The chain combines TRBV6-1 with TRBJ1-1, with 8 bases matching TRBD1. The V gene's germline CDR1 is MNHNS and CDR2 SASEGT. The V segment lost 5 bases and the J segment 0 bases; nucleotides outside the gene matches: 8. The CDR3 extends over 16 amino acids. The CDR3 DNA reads TGTGCCAGCAGTCGCAGGACAGGGAACATGAACACTGAAGCTTTCTTT. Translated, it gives CASSRRTGNMNTEAFF.

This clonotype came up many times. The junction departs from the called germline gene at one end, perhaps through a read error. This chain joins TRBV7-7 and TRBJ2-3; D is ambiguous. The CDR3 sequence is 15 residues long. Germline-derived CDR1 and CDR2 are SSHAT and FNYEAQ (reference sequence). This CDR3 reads CASSPGASSTDTQYF. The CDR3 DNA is TGTGCTAGCAGCCCAGGTGCCTCTAGCACAGATACGCAGTATTTT.

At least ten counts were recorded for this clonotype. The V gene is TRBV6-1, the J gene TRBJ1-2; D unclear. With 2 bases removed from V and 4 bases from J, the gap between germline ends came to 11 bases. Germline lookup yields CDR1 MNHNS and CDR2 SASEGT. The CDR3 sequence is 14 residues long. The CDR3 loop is CASSERGGSYGYTF. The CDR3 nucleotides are TGTGCCAGCAGTGAAAGAGGCGGAAGCTATGGCTACACCTTC.

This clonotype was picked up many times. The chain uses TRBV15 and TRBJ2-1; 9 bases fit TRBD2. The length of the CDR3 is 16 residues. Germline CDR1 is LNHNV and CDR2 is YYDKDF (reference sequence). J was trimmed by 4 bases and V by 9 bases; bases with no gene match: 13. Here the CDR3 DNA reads TGTGCCACAAGATCTCTTAGCGGGAGCACTTACAATGAGCAGTTCTTC. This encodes CATRSLSGSTYNEQFF.

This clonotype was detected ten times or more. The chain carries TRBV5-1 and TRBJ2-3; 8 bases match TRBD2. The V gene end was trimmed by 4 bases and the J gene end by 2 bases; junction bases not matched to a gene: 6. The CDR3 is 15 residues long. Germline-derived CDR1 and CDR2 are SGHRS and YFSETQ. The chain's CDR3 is CASSLRGAFTDTQYF. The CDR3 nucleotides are TGCGCCAGCAGCCTGCGGGGGGCCTTCACAGATACGCAGTATTTT.

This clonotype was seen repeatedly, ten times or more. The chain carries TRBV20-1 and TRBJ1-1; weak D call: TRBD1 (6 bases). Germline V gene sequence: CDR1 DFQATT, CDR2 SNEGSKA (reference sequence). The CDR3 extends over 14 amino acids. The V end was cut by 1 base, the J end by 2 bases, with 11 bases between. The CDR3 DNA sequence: TGCAGTGCTAGAGGGGCCAGGGGAAACACTGAAGCTTTCTTT. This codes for CSARGARGNTEAFF.

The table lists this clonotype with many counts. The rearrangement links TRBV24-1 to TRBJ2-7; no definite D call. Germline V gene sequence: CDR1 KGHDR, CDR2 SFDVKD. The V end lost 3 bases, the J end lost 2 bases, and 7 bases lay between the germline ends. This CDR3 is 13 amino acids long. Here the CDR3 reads CATSDPGTYEQYF. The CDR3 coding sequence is TGTGCCACCAGTGATCCGGGCACCTACGAGCAGTACTTC.

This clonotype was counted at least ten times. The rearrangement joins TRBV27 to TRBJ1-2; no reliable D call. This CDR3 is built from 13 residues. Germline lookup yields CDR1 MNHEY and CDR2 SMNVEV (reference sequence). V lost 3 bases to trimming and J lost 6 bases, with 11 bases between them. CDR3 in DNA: TGTGCCAGCAGTTTTGATGGAGTGCATGGCTACACCTTC. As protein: CASSFDGVHGYTF.

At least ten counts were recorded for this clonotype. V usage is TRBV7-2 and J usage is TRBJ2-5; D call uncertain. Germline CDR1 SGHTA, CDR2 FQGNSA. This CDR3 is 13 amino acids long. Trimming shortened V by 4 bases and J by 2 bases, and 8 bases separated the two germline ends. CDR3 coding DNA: TGTGCCAGCAGCTGGCTAGTGCAAGAGACCCAGTACTTC. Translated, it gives CASSWLVQETQYF.